The 10 T cell receptor beta chains given below trace back to one sample, sequenced in a study of beta chain features in type 1 diabetes. Overall study findings and caveats: Across all four CD4+ subsets, people with type 1 diabetes showed modestly shorter TCRB CDR3s.

Reverse transcribing all isolated RNA meant expressed TCRB transcripts were sequenced. The repertoire was sequenced with immunoSEQ multiplex PCR; TCRdb's copy has only in-frame clones and lacks some. The sample includes approximately 730,000 clones, around an eighth seen only once; the top ten take less than 0.025%. Their cognate antigens are unknown. Input material: naive CD4+ T cells from blood. The receptors were gathered from a man between 18 and 35 years old with type 1 diabetes.

This clone was observed a handful of times. The rearrangement uses TRBV30 and TRBJ2-2; D gene uncertain. The germline gives CDR1 GTSNPN, CDR2 SVGIG (reference sequence). The CDR3 covers 14 residues. Trimming took off 0 bases at V and 6 bases at J, with 11 bases between the two ends. CDR3 region: CAWSVRPSAGELFF. The CDR3 DNA follows: TGTGCCTGGAGTGTAAGGCCCAGCGCCGGGGAGCTGTTTTTT.

This clone was detected only a few times. This sequence joins TRBV7-2 and TRBJ2-1; TRBD1 or TRBD2 may be the D gene (6 bases each). The germline V and J ends were trimmed by 4 bases and 7 bases, with 20 bases remaining between them. Looked up from germline, CDR1 is SGHTA and CDR2 is FQGNSA. The CDR3 spans 16 residues. DNA of the CDR3: TGTGCCAGCAGCTCCGAGGGGGGCGCCTCCTGGAATGAGCAGTTCTTC. It is translated as CASSSEGGASWNEQFF.

As to this clone: One junction end does not reproduce the germline sequence, and a read error may be involved. V usage is TRBV7-3 and J usage is TRBJ1-1; 7 bases align to TRBD1. The CDR3 covers 13 residues. The germline V gene has CDR1 SGHTA and CDR2 FQGTGA. The CDR3, as DNA: TGTGCCAGCAGCTTAGAGGGGGCGGTGGAGACTGAGTTT. This sequence encodes CASSLEGAVETEF.

The genes are TRBV18 and TRBJ1-1; unclear D gene. Germline CDR1 and CDR2: KGHSH and LQKENI. Trimming removed 4 bases from V and 2 bases from J, with 11 bases in between. The CDR3 spans 14 residues. CDR3 loop: CASSREHSNTEAFF. The CDR3 DNA reads TGTGCCAGCTCACGGGAACACTCAAACACTGAAGCTTTCTTT.

This chain connects TRBV27 to TRBJ2-2; 8 bases align to TRBD2. The CDR3 sequence is 13 residues long. From germline, CDR1 is MNHEY and CDR2 SMNVEV (reference sequence). J lost 4 bases, V lost 8 bases, and 3 bases had no gene match. The DNA for the CDR3 is TGTGCCAGCCGGCTAGCGGGCACCGGGGAGCTGTTTTTT. It yields the protein CASRLAGTGELFF.

This clone has a single count. This rearrangement joins TRBV9 to TRBJ1-2; maybe TRBD1 (5 bases). This CDR3 comprises 14 residues. CDR1 is SGDLS, CDR2 YYNGEE, per germline. The ends were cut back, 4 bases at V and 3 bases at J, with 13 bases in the middle. For the CDR3, the DNA is TGTGCCAGCAGCAATGGCCGGGGGGACTATGGCTACACCTTC. Its translation is CASSNGRGDYGYTF.

The chain links TRBV28 to TRBJ1-2; weak D call: TRBD1 (5 bases). Germline V gene data show CDR1 as MDHEN and CDR2 as SYDVKM. The length of the CDR3 is 13 residues. The V gene lost 3 bases and the J gene lost 8 bases, with 13 bases spanning the gap. Here the CDR3 DNA reads TGTGCCAGCAGTTTGGGCAGGGAGGACGGCTACACCTTC. The encoded protein is CASSLGREDGYTF.

The J gene is TRBJ1-1, the V gene TRBV30; no clear D. This CDR3 comprises 13 residues. Per the germline V gene, CDR1 is GTSNPN and CDR2 is SVGIG (reference sequence). Trimming pared 1 base from V and 4 bases from J, leaving 10 bases between. In DNA, the CDR3 is TGTGCCTGGAGTGAACTGAGCTCCACTGAAGCTTTCTTT. It yields the protein CAWSELSSTEAFF.

The table lists this clone with a few counts. The chain links TRBV5-1 to TRBJ2-3, with 12 bases aligning to TRBD2. The CDR3 is 17 amino acids. The germline gives CDR1 SGHRS, CDR2 YFSETQ. The V segment lost 4 bases and the J segment 2 bases; nucleotides outside the gene matches: 8. The CDR3 DNA follows: TGCGCCAGCAGCCGCACATCTAGCGGGGGGGACACAGATACGCAGTATTTT. As protein: CASSRTSSGGDTDTQYF.

V gene TRBV19 combines with J gene TRBJ2-1, with 10 bases aligning to TRBD1. Germline-derived CDR1 and CDR2 are LNHDA and SQIVND (reference sequence). This CDR3 is 16 amino acids long. J lost 4 bases, V lost 4 bases, and 7 bases had no gene match. CDR3 coding DNA: TGTGCCAGTAGTACATTCCGGGACAGGGGATACAATGAGCAGTTCTTC. Translation gives CASSTFRDRGYNEQFF. The entire variable domain, with the rest obtained from reference TRBV19 and TRBJ2-1, is as follows: DGGITQSPKYLFRKEGQNVTLSCEQNLNHDAMYWYRQDPGQGLRLIYYSQIVNDFQKGDIAEGYSVSREKKESFPLTVTSAQKNPTAFYLCASSTFRDRGYNEQFFGPGTRLTVL.